This entry features one TCR beta chain sequence. The antigen remains unidentified. The source of the sample is a study of T cell repertoires in cytomegalovirus infection. Study context: It was the public TCR beta signatures that indicated both CMV infection and matching HLA type.

Trimming took 6 bases from V and 0 from J, leaving 16 bases between them. Germline assignment: CDR1 SGHVS and CDR2 FQNEAQ. The CDR3 spans 16 residues. From the reads, TCRdb called clonotypes with MiXCR, one entry per CDR3 protein. Here the sample spans 800,000 to 950,000 distinct CDR3 sequences, 30% to 35% being singletons. Notes on the study in general: Accumulated public TCR beta family frequency recognized individuals carrying CMV together with the relevant HLA.

This clonotype was obtained from a human donor in good health (CMV status not recorded). Some clones in this sample may be carry-over from other donors' samples. The specimen was cultured CD8+ T cells from PBMCs, collected from culture after CMV antigen stimulation. The chain combines TRBV7-8 with TRBJ2-3; D call uncertain. The CDR3, as DNA: TGTGCCAGCAGTCTCCGGGCCCCAACTAGCACAGATACGCAGTATTTT. Translating gives CASSLRAPTSTDTQYF.